This T cell receptor (beta chain) was sequenced during a study of naive CD8 T cells in extremely preterm neonates. The CDR3 has 13 amino acids. Germline V gene sequence: CDR1 GTSNPN, CDR2 SVGIG (reference sequence). V gave up 2 bases and J gave up 0 bases, with 8 bases separating them. Assay used: immunoSEQ multiplex PCR; TCRdb lists only in-frame clones, some missing. The data contain 7,400 or so clones, 95% to 98% of them seen just once; the ten biggest clones take up around 0.36%. Cord blood came from elective full-term cesareans at roughly 37-42 weeks without labor or membrane rupture. The origin of this receptor is a newborn in good health. The V and J genes are TRBV30 and TRBJ2-7, with D possibly matching TRBD2 (6 bases). The sample was naive CD8+ T cells from cord blood. The CDR3 nucleotides are TGTGCCTGGAGTTTCGGGGGCTCCTACGAGCAGTACTTC. Translated: CAWSFGGSYEQYF.